In this sample, the clone carrying this T cell receptor (gamma chain) turned up a few times. As yet, its antigen is unknown. Distinct nucleotide sequences in the sample also encode this CDR3. Extracted RNA was reverse transcribed into cDNA. CDR3 amplicons came from multiplex PCR with pooled V-gene forward and constant-region reverse primers. TCRdb applied CATT to the multiplex PCR reads for clone calling. The sample includes about 27,000 gamma-chain clones, roughly 20% of them seen just once. The data derive from a study of Vδ1+ human thymocytes. General study findings and limits: Unexpected Vdelta2 sequences could cause misinterpretation of bulk repertoire data. Despite high sort purity, about 19% of thymic T cell receptor delta sequences were Vdelta2. In the thymus, TRG and TRD repertoires looked highly polyclonal with Gaussian CDR3 lengths.

Alphabeta T cells were depleted, then CD3+ Vdelta1+ Vdelta2- thymocytes were FACS-sorted. Trimming at V came to 0 bases and at J to 6 bases, leaving 5 bases not matched to a gene. Per the germline V gene, CDR1 is EGSTGY and CDR2 is YDSYTSSV. The CDR3 covers 13 residues. The sequenced material came from Vdelta1+ gamma-delta thymocytes from the thymus. Noted subset: FACS-sorted CD3+ TCRalphabeta- TCRVdelta1+ TCRVdelta2- thymocytes. The genes are TRGV4 and TRGJ1 or TRGJ2. The receptor comes from a boy less than two years old who had congenital heart surgery. CDR3 sequence reads: CATWDGLRYKKLF. The CDR3 nucleotides read TGTGCCACCTGGGATGGGCTGCGTTATAAGAAACTCTTT.